This TCR beta chain was sequenced in a study of cytomegalovirus exposure and HLA in healthy donors. About the study: Of approximately 400 genotyped donors, 70% to 85% clustered with self-reported Caucasian donors. Whole-study results and caveats: In a later analysis, V- and J-gene trimming of beta chains associated with a DCLRE1C missense variant, replicated independently. Earlier analysis found most TCR beta V segments productive about 87% or about 30% of the time.

For this clone: Antigen specificity is unknown.

With V trimmed by 1 base and J by 1 base, 5 bases remained unmatched. The CDR3 loop spans 16 amino acids. The germline gives CDR1 SEHNR, CDR2 FQNEAQ (reference sequence). PCR employed 60 Vbeta and 13 Jbeta primers. Assay: immunoSEQ multiplex PCR; the TCRdb copy retains only in-frame clones and omits some. Among around 100,000 clones listed, 7.5% to 8.5% were seen once. The chain couples TRBV7-9 to TRBJ2-3; 7 bases are shared with TRBD1. The material sequenced was PBMCs. The receptor was isolated from a man aged 45-60 years in good health and CMV-seronegative. CDR3 sequence reads: CASSLVLGGGTDTQYF. CDR3 DNA: TGTGCCAGCAGCTTAGTTTTAGGGGGCGGCACAGATACGCAGTATTTT.